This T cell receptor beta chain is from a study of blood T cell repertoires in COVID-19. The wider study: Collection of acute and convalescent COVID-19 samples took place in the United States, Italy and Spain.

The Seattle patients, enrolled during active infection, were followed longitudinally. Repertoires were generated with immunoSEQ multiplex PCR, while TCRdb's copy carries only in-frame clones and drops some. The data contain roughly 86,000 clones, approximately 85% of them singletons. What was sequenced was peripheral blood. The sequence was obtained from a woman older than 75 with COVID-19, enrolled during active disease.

CDR3 sequence: CASSQDPSGGETQYF. CDR3 DNA: TGTGCCAGCAGCCAGGATCCTAGCGGGGGCGAGACCCAGTACTTC. The chain carries TRBV4-2 and TRBJ2-5, with 10 bases aligning to TRBD2. This CDR3 spans 15 amino acids. V dropped 3 bases and J dropped 5; count of bases not matched to a gene: 6. The germline CDR1 and CDR2 sequences are LGHNA and YNFKEQ.